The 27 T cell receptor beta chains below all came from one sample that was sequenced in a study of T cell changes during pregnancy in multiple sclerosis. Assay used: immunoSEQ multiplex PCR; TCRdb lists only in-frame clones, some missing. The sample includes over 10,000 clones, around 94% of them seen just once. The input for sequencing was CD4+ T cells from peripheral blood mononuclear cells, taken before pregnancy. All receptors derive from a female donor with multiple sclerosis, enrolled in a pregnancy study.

The CDR3 loop reads CASSTHRDTYTGELFF. The CDR3 DNA is TGTGCCAGTAGTACCCACCGGGACACTTACACCGGGGAGCTGTTTTTT. The rearrangement links TRBV19 to TRBJ2-2, with D perhaps matching TRBD1 (6 bases). The germline V and J ends were trimmed by 4 bases and 3 bases, with 15 bases remaining between them. The CDR3 has 16 residues. Germline loops: CDR1 LNHDA, CDR2 SQIVND (reference sequence).

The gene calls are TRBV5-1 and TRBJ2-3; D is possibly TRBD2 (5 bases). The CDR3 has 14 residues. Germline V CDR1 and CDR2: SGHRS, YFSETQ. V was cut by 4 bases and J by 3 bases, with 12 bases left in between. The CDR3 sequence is CASSIGKRTDTQYF. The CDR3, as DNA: TGCGCCAGCAGCATTGGAAAGCGGACAGATACGCAGTATTTT.

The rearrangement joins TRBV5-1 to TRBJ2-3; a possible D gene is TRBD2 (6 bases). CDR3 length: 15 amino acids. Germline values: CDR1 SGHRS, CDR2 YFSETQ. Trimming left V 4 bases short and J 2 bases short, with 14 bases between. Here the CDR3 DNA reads TGCGCCAGCAGCGACTCCGGGAGCCTCACAGATACGCAGTATTTT. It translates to CASSDSGSLTDTQYF.

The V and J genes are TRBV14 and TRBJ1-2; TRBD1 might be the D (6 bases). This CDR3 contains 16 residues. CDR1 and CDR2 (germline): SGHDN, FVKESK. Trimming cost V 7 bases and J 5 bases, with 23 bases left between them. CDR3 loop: CASTRYLEGRGYGYTF. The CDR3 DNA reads TGTGCCAGCACCCGATATCTAGAGGGGAGGGGGTATGGCTACACCTTC.

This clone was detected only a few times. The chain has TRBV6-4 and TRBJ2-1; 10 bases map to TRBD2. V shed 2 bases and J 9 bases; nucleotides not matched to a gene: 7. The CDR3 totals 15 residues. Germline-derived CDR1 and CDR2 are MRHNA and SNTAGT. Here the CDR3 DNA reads TGTGCCAGCAGTGACAGCAGCGGGGGGGTAAGTGAGCAGTTCTTC. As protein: CASSDSSGGVSEQFF.

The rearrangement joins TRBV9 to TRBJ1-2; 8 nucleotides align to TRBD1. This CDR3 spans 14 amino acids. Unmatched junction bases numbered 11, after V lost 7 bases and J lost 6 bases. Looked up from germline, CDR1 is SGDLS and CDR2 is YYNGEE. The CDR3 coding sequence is TGTGCCAGCCCCCCCCGGACAGGGATTCATGGCTACACCTTC. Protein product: CASPPRTGIHGYTF.

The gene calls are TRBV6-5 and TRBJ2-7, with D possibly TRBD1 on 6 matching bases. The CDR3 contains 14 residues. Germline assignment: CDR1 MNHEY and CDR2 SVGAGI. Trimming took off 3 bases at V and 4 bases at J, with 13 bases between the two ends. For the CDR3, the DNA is TGTGCCAGCAGTTATTCCAGGGGCGTATACGAGCAGTACTTC. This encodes CASSYSRGVYEQYF.

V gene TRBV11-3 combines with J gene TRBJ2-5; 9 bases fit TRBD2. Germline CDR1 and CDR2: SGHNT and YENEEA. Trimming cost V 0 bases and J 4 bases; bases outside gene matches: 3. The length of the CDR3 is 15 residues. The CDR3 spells CASSLDSSGAETQYF. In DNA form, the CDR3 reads TGTGCCAGCAGCTTAGACTCTAGCGGGGCAGAGACCCAGTACTTC.

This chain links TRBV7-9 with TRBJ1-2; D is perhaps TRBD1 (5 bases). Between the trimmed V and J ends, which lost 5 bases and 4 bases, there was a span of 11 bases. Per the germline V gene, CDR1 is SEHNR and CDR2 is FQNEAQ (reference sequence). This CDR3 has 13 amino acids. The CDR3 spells CASSGGSSYGYTF. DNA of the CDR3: TGTGCCAGCAGCGGGGGGTCTAGCTATGGCTACACCTTC.

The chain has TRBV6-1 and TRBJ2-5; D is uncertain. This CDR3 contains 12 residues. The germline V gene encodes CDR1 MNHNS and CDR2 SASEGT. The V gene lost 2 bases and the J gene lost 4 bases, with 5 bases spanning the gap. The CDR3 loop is CASSEIRETQYF. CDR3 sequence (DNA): TGTGCCAGCAGTGAAATTAGAGAGACCCAGTACTTC.

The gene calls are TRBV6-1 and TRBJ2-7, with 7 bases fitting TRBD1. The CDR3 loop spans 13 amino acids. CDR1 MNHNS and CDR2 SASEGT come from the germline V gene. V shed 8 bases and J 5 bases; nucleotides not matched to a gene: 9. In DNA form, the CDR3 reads TGTGCCAGCCGAAGGGGACAGTCGGACGAGCAGTACTTC. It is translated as CASRRGQSDEQYF.

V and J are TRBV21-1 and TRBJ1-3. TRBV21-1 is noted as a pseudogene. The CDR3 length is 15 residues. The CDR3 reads CASSKRGGQGNTIYF. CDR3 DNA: TGTGCCAGCAGCAAACGGGGGGGGCAGGGAAACACCATATATTTT.

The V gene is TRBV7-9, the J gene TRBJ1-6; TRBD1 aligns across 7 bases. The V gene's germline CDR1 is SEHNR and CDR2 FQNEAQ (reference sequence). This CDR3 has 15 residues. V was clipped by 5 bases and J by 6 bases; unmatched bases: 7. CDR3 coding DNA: TGTGCCAGCAGCGCTTCCGGGACAGTTAATTCACCCCTCCACTTT. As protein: CASSASGTVNSPLHF.

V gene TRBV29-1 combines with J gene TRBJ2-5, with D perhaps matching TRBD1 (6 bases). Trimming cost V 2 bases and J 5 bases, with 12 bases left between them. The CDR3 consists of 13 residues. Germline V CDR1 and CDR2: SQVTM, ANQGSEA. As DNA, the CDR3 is TGCAGCGTTGAACGAGGGCAGGGGGAGACCCAGTACTTC. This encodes CSVERGQGETQYF.

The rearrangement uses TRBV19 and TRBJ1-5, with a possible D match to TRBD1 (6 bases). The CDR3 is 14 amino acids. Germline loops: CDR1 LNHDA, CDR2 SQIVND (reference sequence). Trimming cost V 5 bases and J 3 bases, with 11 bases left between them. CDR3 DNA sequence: TGTGCCAGTAGTGCGTGGACAGACAATCAGCCCCAGCATTTT. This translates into CASSAWTDNQPQHF.

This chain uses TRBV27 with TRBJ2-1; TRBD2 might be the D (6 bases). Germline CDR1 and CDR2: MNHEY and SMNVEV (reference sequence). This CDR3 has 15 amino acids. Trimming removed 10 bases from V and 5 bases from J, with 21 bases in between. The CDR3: CATGGGGAINNEQFF. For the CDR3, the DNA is TGTGCCACCGGGGGAGGTGGGGCAATCAACAATGAGCAGTTCTTC.

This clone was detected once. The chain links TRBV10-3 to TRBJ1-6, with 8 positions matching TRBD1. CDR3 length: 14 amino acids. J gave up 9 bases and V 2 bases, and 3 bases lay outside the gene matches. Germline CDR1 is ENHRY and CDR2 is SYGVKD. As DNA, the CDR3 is TGTGCCATCAGTGAGCAGGGGGCGGGTTCACCCCTCCACTTT. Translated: CAISEQGAGSPLHF.

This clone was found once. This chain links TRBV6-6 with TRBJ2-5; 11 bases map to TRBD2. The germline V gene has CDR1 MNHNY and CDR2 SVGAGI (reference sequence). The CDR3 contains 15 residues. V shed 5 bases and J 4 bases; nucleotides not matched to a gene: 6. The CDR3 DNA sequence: TGTGCCAGCAGTGGACTAGCGGGTGTGGGAGAGACCCAGTACTTC. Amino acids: CASSGLAGVGETQYF.

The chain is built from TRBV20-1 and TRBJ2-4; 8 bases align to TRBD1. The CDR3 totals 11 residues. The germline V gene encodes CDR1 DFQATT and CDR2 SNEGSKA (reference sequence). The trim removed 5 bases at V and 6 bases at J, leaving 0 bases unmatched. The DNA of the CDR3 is TGCAGTGCTGACAGGGGAAACATTCAGTACTTC. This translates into CSADRGNIQYF.

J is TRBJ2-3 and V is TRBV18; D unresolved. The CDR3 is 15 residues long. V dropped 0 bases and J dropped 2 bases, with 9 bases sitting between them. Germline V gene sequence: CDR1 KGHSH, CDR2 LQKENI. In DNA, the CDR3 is TGTGCCAGCTCACCACCGCGTACAGACACAGATACGCAGTATTTT. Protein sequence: CASSPPRTDTDTQYF. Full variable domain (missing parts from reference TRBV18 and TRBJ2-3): NAGVMQNPRHLVRRRGQEARLRCSPMKGHSHVYWYRQLPEEGLKFMVYLQKENIIDESGMPKERFSAEFPKEGPSILRIQQVVRGDSAAYFCASSPPRTDTDTQYFGPGTRLTVL.

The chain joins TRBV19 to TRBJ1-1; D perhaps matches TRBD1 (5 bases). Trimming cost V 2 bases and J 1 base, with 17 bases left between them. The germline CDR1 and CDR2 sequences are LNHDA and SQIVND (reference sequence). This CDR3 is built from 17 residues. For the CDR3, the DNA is TGTGCCAGTAGTATAACTGGTAGGGGCCTTTCGAACACTGAAGCTTTCTTT. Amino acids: CASSITGRGLSNTEAFF.

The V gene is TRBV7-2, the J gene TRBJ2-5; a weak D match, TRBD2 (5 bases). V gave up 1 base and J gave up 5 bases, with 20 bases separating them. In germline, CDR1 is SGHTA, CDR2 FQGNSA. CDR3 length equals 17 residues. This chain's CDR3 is CASSLGPPDSQLETQYF. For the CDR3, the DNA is TGTGCCAGCAGCTTAGGCCCCCCGGACTCCCAGCTGGAGACCCAGTACTTC.

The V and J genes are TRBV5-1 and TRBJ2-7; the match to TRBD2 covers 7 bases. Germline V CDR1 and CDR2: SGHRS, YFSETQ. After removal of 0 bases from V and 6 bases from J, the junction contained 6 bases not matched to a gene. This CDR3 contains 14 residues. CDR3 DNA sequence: TGCGCCAGCAGCTTGGGTAGAGGGGAGGGCGAGCAGTACTTC. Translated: CASSLGRGEGEQYF.

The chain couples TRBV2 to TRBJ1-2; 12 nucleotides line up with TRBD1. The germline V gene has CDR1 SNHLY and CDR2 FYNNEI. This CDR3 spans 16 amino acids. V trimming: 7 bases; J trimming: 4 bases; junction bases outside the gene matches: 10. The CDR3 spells CASMGTGGARFYGYTF. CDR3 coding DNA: TGTGCCAGCATGGGGACAGGGGGCGCAAGGTTCTATGGCTACACCTTC.

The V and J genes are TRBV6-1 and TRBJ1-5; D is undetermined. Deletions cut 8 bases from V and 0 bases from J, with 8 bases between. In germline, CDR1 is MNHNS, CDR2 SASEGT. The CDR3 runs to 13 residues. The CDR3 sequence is CASDMISNQPQHF. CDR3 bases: TGTGCCAGCGACATGATTAGCAATCAGCCCCAGCATTTT.

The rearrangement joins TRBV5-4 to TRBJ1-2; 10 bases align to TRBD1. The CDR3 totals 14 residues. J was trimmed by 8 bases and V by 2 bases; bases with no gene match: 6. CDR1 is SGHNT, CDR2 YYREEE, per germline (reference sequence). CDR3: CASSFSRTGGGYTF. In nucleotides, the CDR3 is TGTGCCAGCAGCTTTTCAAGGACAGGGGGGGGCTACACCTTC.

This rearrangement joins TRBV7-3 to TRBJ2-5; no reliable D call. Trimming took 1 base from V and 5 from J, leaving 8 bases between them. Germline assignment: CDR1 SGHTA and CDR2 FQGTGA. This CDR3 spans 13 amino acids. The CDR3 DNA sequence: TGTGCCAGCAGCTTAAATTACTGGGAGACCCAGTACTTC. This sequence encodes CASSLNYWETQYF.